This T cell receptor beta chain was obtained from a study of blood T cells in healthy people across ages (dated by TCRdb to between 2015 and 2016). The study in broad terms: In model experiments, roughly one uniquely barcoded TCR beta cDNA molecule per two T cells was captured by template switching. Using deep sequencing normalized with unique cDNA molecular identifiers, the study measured how TCR beta repertoire diversity changes with age. Four age groups were formed from the donors: young (average about 15 years), middle-aged (around 39), aged (about 62) and long-lived (around 82). Donors of different ages were randomly distributed across sequencing lanes to avoid experimental bias. The study analyzed two additional independent replicas of 1 million unique cDNA reads from the same blood draw for two donors, one aged 18 to 30 and one aged 80 or older. Findings and caveats that apply to the study as a whole: A strong correlation was found between observed TCR beta diversity and the percentage of naive T cells measured by flow cytometry. Estimates of total diversity from one million sequenced T cells were regarded as lower bounds and underestimates. Compared with the aged group, more naive CD4+ T cells, fewer expanded clones and increased TCR diversity were shown by the long-lived group, suggesting age selection. Observed TCR beta diversity per million T cells fell roughly linearly with age, and a significant reduction was already apparent by age about 43. Donor CMV infection status was unknown, potentially confounding age-related changes in expanded clonotypes. Bulk unsorted PBMC profiling prevented conclusive comparison of naive and antigen-experienced compartments.

The roughly 39 donors, aged roughly 6 to 95 years, were systemically healthy Caucasian individuals from Russia. Each donor gave around 9.5 milliliters of peripheral blood, collected into EDTA-treated Vacutainer tubes. PBMCs were isolated by Ficoll-Paque density-gradient centrifugation, with at least 7 million obtained per sample. Trizol reagent was used to extract total RNA from PBMCs, with at least 5 micrograms per sample. Naive CD45RAhigh/CD27high T cell percentages were measured by flow cytometry on a PBMC aliquot from every donor. The CDR3 has 12 amino acids, counting the end cysteine and phenylalanine. Left in the record is the CDR3 DNA by itself, 36 bases read in frame from the first base. The germline V gene encodes CDR1 SGHAT and CDR2 FQNNGV. V and J are truncated by 5 bases and 15 bases respectively, leaving an intervening sequence of 17 bases. Libraries were prepared through 5' RACE. Sequencing instrument: Illumina HiSeq 2500. The second PCR ran for roughly 7 to 11 cycles and used a J-beta primer mix along with a sample-barcoded 5' primer. A template-switch 5' adaptor carrying 12 random nucleotides introduced a unique molecular identifier onto each TCR beta cDNA molecule. At least 3 million CDR3-containing paired-end reads were obtained from each sample. First-strand cDNA synthesis was performed from all RNA using the Mint cDNA synthesis kit, with priming by a TRBC-specific oligonucleotide. Following uracil-DNA glycosylase treatment, all cDNA underwent a first 18-cycle PCR with the universal primers M1SS and BC2_uni_R. From the authors' description of their analysis: For normalization, 1 million high-quality reads, each with a distinct molecular identifier, were randomly selected from each sample. Reads sharing molecular identifiers were discarded rather than binned into consensus sequences. MiTCR, with a Q25 quality threshold and the strictest error-elimination algorithm, was used for CDR3 identification, clonotype clustering and error correction. A nonparametric unseen species model with Euler transformation was used to estimate a lower bound on total TCR beta diversity. The public reads were run again by TCRdb, first through fastp at Q25 and then through MiXCR, and only productive beta chains were kept. Rows matching on CDR3 protein sequence are summarized as one entry with the most common DNA and genes. TCRdb's processing, not the authors', yielded these V and J calls. In all, the sample holds about 730,000 distinct CDR3 sequences, and about 42% of those were seen once. The ten largest account for less than 25% of the sample.

In its sample, this clonotype was seen a few times. It has no known antigen specificity. No base quality values were provided; no much bigger clone lies one nucleotide off. The chain couples TRBV11-2 to TRBJ2-1, with TRBD1 tentatively as D gene (6 bases match). Sequencing input: blood. This receptor was obtained from a woman aged 60 to 75 in good health. The nucleotide sequence reads TGTGCCAGCAGCAGAGACGGGACATCGTGGTTCTTC. This gives the protein CASSRDGTSWFF.